The 28 T cell receptor beta chains presented below share a single source sample, sequenced in a study of monozygotic twins with inflammatory bowel disease. TCRdb re-analyzed the 5' RACE reads; it lists each CDR3 protein once, without DNA. The sample data list about 160,000 distinct CDR3 sequences. Specimen: blood. All receptors derive from a human donor with ulcerative colitis or Crohn's disease, or a healthy co-twin of an affected twin (not recorded which).

This chain uses TRBV5-1 with TRBJ2-5; TCRdb selects TRBD1, and the lack of DNA leaves this call unchecked. The CDR3 is 14 amino acids. Germline lookup yields CDR1 SGHRS and CDR2 YFSETQ. CDR3 loop: CASSLESREETQYF.

V usage is TRBV28 and J usage is TRBJ2-3; TCRdb outputs TRBD2, but without DNA this stays unchecked. Germline-derived CDR1 and CDR2 are MDHEN and SYDVKM. This CDR3 has 15 amino acids. Here the CDR3 reads CASRERGENTDTQYF.

The J gene is TRBJ2-7, the V gene TRBV7-2. CDR3 length: 15 residues. Germline V lookup: CDR1 SGHTA, CDR2 FQGNSA. The CDR3: CASSLVFEDGYEQYF. Full variable domain (rest looked up from reference TRBV7-2 and TRBJ2-7): GAGVSQSPSNKVTEKGKDVELRCDPISGHTALYWYRQSLGQGLEFLIYFQGNSAPDKSGLPSDRFSAERTGGSVSTLTIQRTQQEDSAVYLCASSLVFEDGYEQYFGPGTRLTVT.

The chain is built from TRBV20-1 and TRBJ2-5; TCRdb reports TRBD1, a call that lacks DNA to check it against. There are 15 residues in the CDR3. CDR1 and CDR2 from the germline V gene are DFQATT and SNEGSKA (reference sequence). The CDR3 sequence: CSARAVGTDGGTQYF.

J is TRBJ1-4 and V is TRBV19. This CDR3 is built from 16 residues. Germline V gives CDR1 LNHDA, CDR2 SQIVND (reference sequence). This chain's CDR3 is CASSPYRRNRYEKLFF.

V usage is TRBV5-6 and J usage is TRBJ2-2. The CDR3 covers 14 residues. CDR1 is SGHDT and CDR2 is YYEEEE in the germline V gene. Here the CDR3 reads CASSLVLVAGELFF.

The chain joins TRBV12-3 or TRBV12-4 to TRBJ2-3. The CDR3 length is 16 residues. This CDR3 reads CASSFGKRGRTDTQYF.

V usage is TRBV15 and J usage is TRBJ1-2; the TCRdb call, TRBD1, lacks DNA for checking. Looked up from germline, CDR1 is LNHNV and CDR2 is YYDKDF (reference sequence). The CDR3 length is 14 residues. The CDR3 region is CATSSGTGGYGYTF.

The gene calls are TRBV4-1 and TRBJ2-5; TCRdb reports TRBD2, a call that lacks DNA to check it against. Per germline, CDR1 MGHRA and CDR2 YSYEKL. This CDR3 spans 14 amino acids. The CDR3 spells CASSQPTSGETQYF.

The chain links TRBV29-1 to TRBJ2-1. Looked up from germline, CDR1 is SQVTM and CDR2 is ANQGSEA. This CDR3 spans 13 amino acids. The CDR3 spells CSVAVSSYNEQFF.

This rearrangement joins TRBV5-1 to TRBJ2-1; TCRdb gives TRBD1 as the D gene, but with no DNA this cannot be confirmed. The germline V gene encodes CDR1 SGHRS and CDR2 YFSETQ. This CDR3 comprises 19 residues. Here the CDR3 reads CASSFLPDRGDFSYNEQFF.

The CDR3 protein is CASSAQTGEETQYF. The gene calls are TRBV5-4 and TRBJ2-5; TCRdb picks TRBD1, but there is no DNA to check that call. This CDR3 has 14 amino acids. CDR1 SGHNT and CDR2 YYREEE come from the germline V gene (reference sequence).

The gene calls are TRBV15 and TRBJ1-6; TCRdb designates TRBD1, a call that cannot be tested without DNA. The CDR3 has 14 amino acids. Looked up from germline, CDR1 is LNHNV and CDR2 is YYDKDF (reference sequence). CDR3 residues: CATSSENRGSPLHF.

This chain joins TRBV20-1 and TRBJ1-6. Germline-derived CDR1 and CDR2 are DFQATT and SNEGSKA (reference sequence). There are 15 residues in the CDR3. CDR3 amino acids: CSAREVAAYNSPLHF.

The rearrangement links TRBV4-3 to TRBJ2-1; the D gene TCRdb calls, TRBD2, cannot be checked with no DNA. Germline V lookup: CDR1 LGHNA, CDR2 YSLEER. The CDR3 is 17 amino acids. The CDR3 sequence is CASSLFFRREGQNEQFF.

This chain connects TRBV10-3 to TRBJ2-5; TCRdb picks TRBD2, but there is no DNA to check that call. The length of the CDR3 is 18 residues. Per germline, CDR1 ENHRY and CDR2 SYGVKD. CDR3 residues: CAISDKGRASANQETQYF.

V gene TRBV20-1 combines with J gene TRBJ2-5; TCRdb's D gene call, TRBD1, goes unchecked for lack of DNA. The CDR3 covers 14 residues. Germline CDR1 reads DFQATT; CDR2 reads SNEGSKA (reference sequence). This CDR3 is CSAPPRGVGRTQYF.

The chain links TRBV20-1 to TRBJ2-1; TCRdb proposes TRBD1, but this gene call is untestable without DNA. The CDR3 has 17 amino acids. The germline V gene encodes CDR1 DFQATT and CDR2 SNEGSKA (reference sequence). The CDR3 sequence: CSARDRGVITSYNEQFF.

V gene TRBV7-8 combines with J gene TRBJ2-7; TCRdb returns TRBD2, unconfirmable since there is no DNA. CDR3 size: 17 residues. Germline lookup yields CDR1 SGHVS and CDR2 FQNEAQ. This CDR3 is CASSGASGRGSSYEQYF.

The rearrangement links TRBV12-3 or TRBV12-4 to TRBJ2-3; the D gene TCRdb calls, TRBD2, cannot be checked with no DNA. The CDR3 length is 17 residues. CDR3 in amino acids: CASSPGTSGSYTDTQYF.

The rearrangement links TRBV12-3 or TRBV12-4 to TRBJ2-7; with no DNA, the TCRdb D assignment of TRBD1 cannot be verified. The CDR3 sequence is 14 residues long. The CDR3: CASSFGTSAYEQYF.

This rearrangement joins TRBV27 to TRBJ2-7; TCRdb reports TRBD1, a call that lacks DNA to check it against. Germline-derived CDR1 and CDR2 are MNHEY and SMNVEV (reference sequence). CDR3 size: 15 residues. The CDR3: CASSPPGSYSYEQYF.

J is TRBJ2-1 and V is TRBV7-9; without DNA, the TCRdb call of TRBD1 cannot be checked. This CDR3 has 15 amino acids. The V gene's germline CDR1 is SEHNR and CDR2 FQNEAQ (reference sequence). The CDR3 spells CASSLPGTGINEQFF.

The chain links TRBV4-3 to TRBJ2-1; TCRdb outputs TRBD2, but without DNA this stays unchecked. The CDR3 is 14 residues long. The germline V gene has CDR1 LGHNA and CDR2 YSLEER. CDR3 sequence reads: CASSQLAGDSEQFF.

This rearrangement joins TRBV5-1 to TRBJ1-2; TCRdb designates TRBD1, a call that cannot be tested without DNA. The V gene's germline CDR1 is SGHRS and CDR2 YFSETQ. CDR3 length equals 13 residues. CDR3 in amino acids: CASSVGPQGGYTF.

This chain joins TRBV5-5 and TRBJ1-5. Germline CDR1 and CDR2: SGHKS and YYEKEE (reference sequence). The CDR3 contains 15 residues. CDR3 sequence: CASSWVGLNNQPQHF. Drawing the rest from reference TRBV5-5 and TRBJ1-5, the complete variable domain is DAGVTQSPTHLIKTRGQQVTLRCSPISGHKSVSWYQQVLGQGPQFIFQYYEKEERGRGNFPDRFSARQFPNYSSELNVNALLLGDSALYLCASSWVGLNNQPQHFGDGTRLSIL.

This chain uses TRBV6-5 with TRBJ2-1; the D call from TCRdb, TRBD2, cannot be confirmed without DNA. This CDR3 contains 15 residues. Germline CDR1 and CDR2: MNHEY and SVGAGI. CDR3: CASSSGGGSYNEQFF.

J is TRBJ2-6 and V is TRBV5-4; TCRdb's D call, TRBD1, is unchecked because there is no DNA. CDR1 and CDR2 from the germline V gene are SGHNT and YYREEE (reference sequence). The CDR3 spans 17 residues. CDR3: CASTMDRGFSGANVLTF.